This T cell receptor beta chain was obtained from a study of CD8 T cells in Susac syndrome. This clonotype has just a few counts. The junction departs from germline at one end; a sequencing error may be responsible. The CDR3 totals 14 residues. Per germline, CDR1 SGHRS and CDR2 YFSETQ. Random-hexamer reverse transcription was applied to about 0.45 to 1 ug RNA. Each CDR3 protein gets one entry after TCRdb re-called the immunoSEQ multiplex PCR reads with MiXCR. The sample consists of around 270,000 distinct CDR3 sequences, 75% to 90% of them appearing once. V usage is TRBV5-1 and J usage is TRBJ2-7; D may match TRBD1 or TRBD2 (5 bases each). This clonotype was sampled from a human donor with multiple sclerosis. Sequencing was performed on CD8+ T cells from PBMCs. DNA for the CDR3: TGTGCCAGCAGCTTAGTGGGGGATTCCTACGAGCAGTACTTC. Its protein is CASSLVGDSYEQYF.